This T cell receptor (beta chain) was observed in a study of cytomegalovirus exposure and HLA in healthy donors. In its sample, this clone was seen a few times. CDR1 is MNHEY and CDR2 is SVGAGI in the germline V gene. The CDR3 runs to 15 residues. The V segment lost 2 bases and the J segment 4 bases; nucleotides outside the gene matches: 8. PCR used 60 Vbeta primers and 13 Jbeta primers. Profiling relied on immunoSEQ multiplex PCR, and the TCRdb table lists in-frame clones only, not all of them. Altogether roughly 100,000 clones are present, over 80% being singletons, with the ten largest covering roughly 6.1%.

This sequence was found in a man between 18 and 29 years old in good health and CMV-seronegative. Sequenced: PBMCs. The chain carries TRBV6-5 and TRBJ2-7, with 7 nucleotides matching TRBD2. The CDR3 is CASSYASGKGYEQYF. The CDR3 DNA sequence: TGTGCCAGCAGTTACGCCAGCGGGAAGGGGTACGAGCAGTACTTC.